This entry lists 30 T cell receptor beta chains sequenced from one sample in a study of CD8 T cells in ankylosing spondylitis (dated 2017 in TCRdb). What the work shows at the level of the full study, not this receptor alone: A TCR beta motif made up of roughly eight highly homologous amino acid variants appeared to be characteristic of blood from ankylosing spondylitis patients.

The library was generated by 5' RACE. Data came from an Illumina HiSeq 2500. The public reads were reanalyzed by TCRdb: fastp trimming at Q25, MiXCR alignment, in-frame beta chains only. Each entry merges the rows of one CDR3 protein and shows their most common DNA and genes. This sample comprises roughly 470,000 distinct CDR3 sequences, more than 25% of them detected only once. The leading ten clones occupy 0.75% to 0.9% of the sample. Their target antigens are unknown. Sequencing was done on a sample of blood, either unsorted or a sorted T cell fraction (not recorded which). The receptors shown here come from a male donor with ankylosing spondylitis.

The V call is TRBV20-1, the J call TRBJ2-1; D might be TRBD1 or TRBD2, each matching 6 bases. Trimming cost V 0 bases and J 1 base, with 13 bases left between them. Looked up from germline, CDR1 is DFQATT and CDR2 is SNEGSKA (reference sequence). This CDR3 region has 16 residues. CDR3 loop: CSARDPTGRSYNEQFF. For the CDR3, the DNA is TGCAGTGCTAGAGATCCTACAGGGAGGTCCTACAATGAGCAGTTCTTC.

The chain joins TRBV11-1 to TRBJ2-7; tentative D call: TRBD2 (6 bases). In germline, CDR1 is SGHAT, CDR2 FQDESV (reference sequence). Trimming removed 2 bases from V and 3 bases from J, with 17 bases in between. The length of the CDR3 is 16 residues. CDR3 DNA sequence: TGTGCCAGCAGCTTAAAGGCGGGACGGAATGACTACGAGCAGTACTTC. This sequence encodes CASSLKAGRNDYEQYF. Full variable domain (missing parts from reference TRBV11-1 and TRBJ2-7): EAEVAQSPRYKITEKSQAVAFWCDPISGHATLYWYRQILGQGPELLVQFQDESVVDDSQLPKDRFSAERLKGVDSTLKIQPAELGDSAMYLCASSLKAGRNDYEQYFGPGTRLTVT.

In this sample, this clonotype turned up a few times. The V gene is TRBV5-1, the J gene TRBJ2-5; TRBD2 agrees at 15 bases. CDR3 length equals 20 residues. In germline, CDR1 is SGHRS, CDR2 YFSETQ. V was pared by 3 bases and J by 0 bases, with 12 bases of the junction left unmatched. This chain's CDR3 is CASSSSRGTSGRQYQETQYF. CDR3 bases: TGCGCCAGCAGCTCGAGCAGAGGGACTAGCGGGAGGCAGTACCAAGAGACCCAGTACTTC.

This clonotype came up a few times. This rearrangement joins TRBV6-1 to TRBJ1-5; 8 nucleotides agree with TRBD1. The germline CDR1 and CDR2 sequences are MNHNS and SASEGT. The CDR3 totals 15 residues. V lost 5 bases to trimming and J lost 6 bases; unmatched junction nucleotides: 9. CDR3 in DNA: TGTGCCAGCAGTCCTGCCCGGGACAGGATTCAGCCCCAGCATTTT. It specifies CASSPARDRIQPQHF.

This clonotype was detected a few times. The chain joins TRBV18 to TRBJ2-2; 13 bases fit TRBD2. The ends lost 1 base at V and 4 bases at J; junction bases unmatched: 3. The CDR3 is 17 amino acids. Germline CDR1 is KGHSH and CDR2 is LQKENI. CDR3 DNA sequence: TGTGCCAGCTCACCACTGGGACTAGCGGGAAGCACCGGGGAGCTGTTTTTT. Protein sequence: CASSPLGLAGSTGELFF.

V usage is TRBV20-1 and J usage is TRBJ2-3; 10 bases match TRBD2. The CDR3 contains 15 residues. Germline V lookup: CDR1 DFQATT, CDR2 SNEGSKA (reference sequence). V lost 1 base, J lost 2 bases, and 3 bases stayed unmatched. The CDR3: CSARGTSGNTDTQYF. As DNA, the CDR3 is TGCAGTGCTAGAGGGACTAGCGGAAACACAGATACGCAGTATTTT.

This clonotype was counted a few times. This chain connects TRBV9 to TRBJ2-2, with 12 bases matching TRBD2. Trimming took 0 bases from V and 7 from J; bases not matched to a gene: 4. Germline V gene sequence: CDR1 SGDLS, CDR2 YYNGEE. This CDR3 is built from 16 residues. The CDR3 here is CASSVGLAGVGGELFF. In nucleotides, the CDR3 is TGTGCCAGCAGCGTAGGACTAGCGGGAGTGGGCGGGGAGCTGTTTTTT.

V is TRBV5-1 and J is TRBJ2-5; D unclear. This CDR3 has 15 residues. From germline, CDR1 is SGHRS and CDR2 YFSETQ. Trimming removed 6 bases at V and 5 bases at J, with 20 bases between. CDR3 amino acids: CASKFLGRSLETQYF. The CDR3 region has the DNA TGCGCCAGCAAATTCCTCGGACGGAGCCTCGAGACCCAGTACTTC.

This clonotype was detected many times. The V call is TRBV4-2, the J call TRBJ1-2, with D unclear. The CDR3 is 15 residues long. From germline, CDR1 is LGHNA and CDR2 YNFKEQ. The ends were cut back, 0 bases at V and 8 bases at J, with 16 bases in the middle. The CDR3, as DNA: TGTGCCAGCAGCCAAGATGCCACGGGTGGAAGGGGCTACACCTTC. It encodes CASSQDATGGRGYTF.

This clonotype was recorded a few times. The rearrangement joins TRBV29-1 to TRBJ2-1; 12 nucleotides match TRBD2. The CDR3 covers 15 residues. The V gene's germline CDR1 is SQVTM and CDR2 ANQGSEA. The V gene end was trimmed by 8 bases and the J gene end by 5 bases; junction bases not matched to a gene: 10. CDR3 region: CSSYGRTSGDNEQFF. The DNA of the CDR3 is TGCAGCTCCTATGGCCGGACTAGCGGGGACAATGAGCAGTTCTTC.

V gene TRBV20-1 combines with J gene TRBJ2-3; D may be TRBD1 or TRBD2 (7 bases each). The CDR3 has 14 residues. Germline V lookup: CDR1 DFQATT, CDR2 SNEGSKA (reference sequence). With 2 bases removed from V and 10 bases from J, the gap between germline ends came to 19 bases. The CDR3 reads CSARFQGEGMAQYF. The CDR3, as DNA: TGCAGTGCTAGATTCCAGGGGGAGGGGATGGCGCAGTATTTT.

In this sample, this clonotype turned up a few times. This chain joins TRBV20-1 and TRBJ2-6; a weak D match, TRBD1 (5 bases). The V end was cut by 2 bases, the J end by 1 base, with 18 bases between. Germline-derived CDR1 and CDR2 are DFQATT and SNEGSKA (reference sequence). The CDR3 has 18 amino acids. The CDR3 sequence is CSARTQGLDPSGANVLTF. The CDR3 DNA follows: TGCAGTGCTAGAACCCAGGGATTAGACCCATCTGGGGCCAACGTCCTGACTTTC.

This clonotype was detected only a few times. The chain recombines TRBV15 with TRBJ1-1; no clear D. From germline, CDR1 is LNHNV and CDR2 YYDKDF (reference sequence). The CDR3 covers 14 residues. V was cut by 4 bases and J by 1 base, with 10 bases left in between. The CDR3 reads CATSISRRNTEAFF. For the CDR3, the DNA is TGTGCCACCAGCATCTCCAGGAGGAACACTGAAGCTTTCTTT.

The CDR3 reads CASSEQGRDTEAFF. CDR3 DNA: TGTGCCAGCAGTGAACAGGGCCGGGACACTGAAGCTTTCTTT. The rearrangement joins TRBV6-4 to TRBJ1-1, with a possible D match to TRBD1 (6 bases). Germline V gene lookup returns CDR1 MRHNA and CDR2 SNTAGT. V gave up 3 bases and J gave up 3 bases, with 11 bases separating them. This CDR3 region has 14 residues.

The CDR3 loop is CSARVRDQAFF. For the CDR3, the DNA is TGCAGTGCTAGAGTACGGGACCAAGCTTTCTTT. This chain connects TRBV20-1 to TRBJ1-1; maybe TRBD1 (5 bases). Trimming cost V 1 base and J 9 bases, with 9 bases left between them. CDR3 length: 11 residues. CDR1 and CDR2 from the germline V gene are DFQATT and SNEGSKA (reference sequence).

This chain uses TRBV24-1 with TRBJ2-1, with a possible D match to TRBD1 (5 bases). The CDR3 extends over 13 amino acids. The V gene lost 6 bases and the J gene lost 3 bases, with 8 bases spanning the gap. The V gene's germline CDR1 is KGHDR and CDR2 SFDVKD. The CDR3 DNA follows: TGTGCCACCAGTAGACAGAACTACAATGAGCAGTTCTTC. Protein product: CATSRQNYNEQFF.

The chain employs TRBV5-1 and TRBJ1-1; the D gene is possibly TRBD1 (5 bases). Germline V lookup: CDR1 SGHRS, CDR2 YFSETQ. This CDR3 contains 14 residues. V lost 2 bases and J 4 bases, leaving 12 bases between the germline ends. In nucleotides, the CDR3 is TGCGCCAGCAGCTTTTTTCCAGGGACCACTGAAGCTTTCTTT. This translates into CASSFFPGTTEAFF.

The chain joins TRBV3-1 to TRBJ1-1, with D possibly being TRBD1 (5 bases). This CDR3 contains 15 residues. CDR1 is LGHDT, CDR2 YNNKEL, per germline (reference sequence). Trimming pared 4 bases from V and 4 bases from J, leaving 16 bases between. The CDR3: CASSPLRVLGTEAFF. The CDR3 bases are TGTGCCAGCAGCCCTCTCAGGGTTTTGGGCACTGAAGCTTTCTTT. Drawing the rest from reference TRBV3-1 and TRBJ1-1, the complete variable domain is DTAVSQTPKYLVTQMGNDKSIKCEQNLGHDTMYWYKQDSKKFLKIMFSYNNKELIINETVPNRFSPKSPDKAHLNLHINSLELGDSAVYFCASSPLRVLGTEAFFGQGTRLTVV.

The rearrangement joins TRBV25-1 to TRBJ1-1, with D uncertain. The CDR3 covers 14 residues. V was cut by 0 bases and J by 1 base, with 6 bases left in between. The germline CDR1 and CDR2 sequences are MGHDK and SYGVNS. CDR3 loop: CASSEYSKNTEAFF. CDR3 nucleotide sequence: TGTGCCAGCAGTGAATATAGTAAGAACACTGAAGCTTTCTTT. Full variable domain (outside the CDR3, taken from reference TRBV25-1 and TRBJ1-1): EADIYQTPRYLVIGTGKKITLECSQTMGHDKMYWYQQDPGMELHLIHYSYGVNSTEKGDLSSESTVSRIRTEHFPLTLESARPSHTSQYLCASSEYSKNTEAFFGQGTRLTVV.

This CDR3 is CASSQRAGSETQYF. The CDR3 nucleotides are TGTGCCAGCAGCCAAAGGGCAGGGTCGGAGACCCAGTACTTC. The chain has TRBV3-1 and TRBJ2-5; TRBD1 might be the D (5 bases). Germline CDR1 is LGHDT and CDR2 is YNNKEL (reference sequence). Trimming pared 2 bases from V and 5 bases from J, leaving 12 bases between. This CDR3 spans 14 amino acids.

The chain joins TRBV20-1 to TRBJ1-2, with 7 bases matching TRBD1. Germline CDR1 reads DFQATT; CDR2 reads SNEGSKA (reference sequence). The length of the CDR3 is 13 residues. The J segment lost 5 bases and the V segment lost 6 bases, leaving 9 bases of the junction unmatched. The CDR3 DNA follows: TGCAGTGCCACGACAGGGTTAAGTTATGGCTACACCTTC. Amino acids: CSATTGLSYGYTF.

Ten or more counts support this clonotype. The chain joins TRBV5-1 to TRBJ2-1, with 12 bases lining up with TRBD2. The CDR3 has 16 residues. With V trimmed by 0 bases and J by 9 bases, 7 bases remained unmatched. CDR1 SGHRS and CDR2 YFSETQ come from the germline V gene. The CDR3 bases are TGCGCCAGCAGCTTGGGTCCGACTAGCGGGAGCAGTGAGCAGTTCTTC. This codes for CASSLGPTSGSSEQFF.

This clonotype was found a few times. This chain uses TRBV29-1 with TRBJ2-3; 7 bases line up with TRBD2. V was pared by 3 bases and J by 4 bases, with 16 bases of the junction left unmatched. The germline V gene encodes CDR1 SQVTM and CDR2 ANQGSEA. The CDR3 length is 17 residues. CDR3 loop: CSVEKGPGEGAADTQYF. Here the CDR3 DNA reads TGCAGCGTTGAGAAGGGGCCGGGGGAGGGAGCGGCAGATACGCAGTATTTT.

The V gene is TRBV21-1, the J gene TRBJ2-7. TRBV21-1 is a pseudogene segment. The CDR3 length is 16 residues. The CDR3 DNA reads as TGTGCCAGCAGCGCCAGATTGAAGTGGACCCGCTACGAGCAGTACGTC. As protein: CASSARLKWTRYEQYV.

In its sample, this clonotype was seen a few times. The chain has TRBV12-3 or TRBV12-4 and TRBJ2-1; perhaps D is TRBD1 or TRBD2 (5 bases each). The V and J ends lost 3 bases and 8 bases respectively, with 11 bases between them. This CDR3 region has 13 residues. The CDR3 DNA reads as TGTGCCAGCAGTTTCACGGGGCGCGATGAGCAGTTCTTC. Amino acid sequence: CASSFTGRDEQFF.

This clonotype showed up just a few times. The chain recombines TRBV12-3 or TRBV12-4 with TRBJ2-5, with 7 bases fitting TRBD1. The CDR3 spans 15 residues. After removal of 6 bases from V and 3 bases from J, the junction contained 10 bases not matched to a gene. The CDR3 DNA reads TGTGCCAGCAGCCCCTCCGGGACAGAGAAAGAGACCCAGTACTTC. It specifies CASSPSGTEKETQYF.

The rearrangement joins TRBV5-1 to TRBJ2-2; D gene ambiguous. The germline CDR1 and CDR2 sequences are SGHRS and YFSETQ. Trimming pared 0 bases from V and 0 bases from J, leaving 9 bases between. CDR3 size: 16 residues. The CDR3 bases are TGCGCCAGCAGCTTGGAGGGTTCCGCGAACACCGGGGAGCTGTTTTTT. Translating gives CASSLEGSANTGELFF.

The V gene is TRBV20-1, the J gene TRBJ2-3; possibly TRBD2 for D (6 bases). CDR1 DFQATT and CDR2 SNEGSKA come from the germline V gene (reference sequence). CDR3 length equals 16 residues. V was trimmed by 3 bases and J by 0 bases, leaving 16 bases between them. The CDR3 DNA reads TGCAGTGCTAGGTCGGGAGCGAGTCTTAGCACAGATACGCAGTATTTT. Translating gives CSARSGASLSTDTQYF.

This clonotype was found a few times. The V gene is TRBV27, the J gene TRBJ2-5, with D tentatively TRBD2 (6 bases). The CDR3 spans 15 residues. Looked up from germline, CDR1 is MNHEY and CDR2 is SMNVEV (reference sequence). V gave up 7 bases and J gave up 3 bases, with 18 bases separating them. The CDR3 DNA is TGTGCCAGCACCTGGGGGGTCGCCACCAAAGAGACCCAGTACTTC. Amino acids: CASTWGVATKETQYF.

On this clonotype itself: This may come from a read error, since a much larger clone is one base off. This is likely a read error, given that the CDR3 carries no conserved phenylalanine or tryptophan at its end. The chain combines TRBV20-1 with TRBJ2-7; 15 positions agree with TRBD2. CDR3 size: 14 residues. V shed 4 bases and J 9 bases; nucleotides not matched to a gene: 7. The germline V gene has CDR1 DFQATT and CDR2 SNEGSKA (reference sequence). The CDR3, as DNA: TGCAGTGCTACCGGGACTAGCGGGAGGAGTTGGCAGTACTTA. As protein: CSATGTSGRSWQYL.